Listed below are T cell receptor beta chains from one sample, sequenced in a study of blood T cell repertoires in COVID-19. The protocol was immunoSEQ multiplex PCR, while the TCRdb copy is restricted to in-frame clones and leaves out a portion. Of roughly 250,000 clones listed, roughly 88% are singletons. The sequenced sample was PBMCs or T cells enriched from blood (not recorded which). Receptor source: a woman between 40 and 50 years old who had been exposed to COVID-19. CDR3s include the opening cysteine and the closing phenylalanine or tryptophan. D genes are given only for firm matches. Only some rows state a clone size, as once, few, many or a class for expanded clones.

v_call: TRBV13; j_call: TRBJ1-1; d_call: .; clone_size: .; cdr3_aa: CATLAPPANTEAFF; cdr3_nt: TGTGCCACCCTAGCCCCCCCGGCGAACACTGAAGCTTTCTTT
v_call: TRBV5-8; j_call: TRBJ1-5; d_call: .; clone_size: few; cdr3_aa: CASHPGYTTGQPQHF; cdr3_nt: TGTGCCAGCCACCCGGGGTATACTACGGGTCAGCCCCAGCATTTT
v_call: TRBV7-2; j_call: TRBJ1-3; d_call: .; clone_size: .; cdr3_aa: CASSPYRETGNTIYF; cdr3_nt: TGTGCCAGCAGCCCATACAGGGAAACTGGAAACACCATATATTTT
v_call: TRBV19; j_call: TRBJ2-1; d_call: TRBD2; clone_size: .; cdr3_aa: CASSIGLAVYEQFF; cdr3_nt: TGTGCCAGTAGTATCGGACTAGCGGTCTATGAGCAGTTCTTC
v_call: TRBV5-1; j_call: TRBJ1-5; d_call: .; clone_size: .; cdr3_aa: CASSLAGHGQPQHF; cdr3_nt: TGCGCCAGCAGCTTGGCAGGGCATGGTCAGCCCCAGCATTTT
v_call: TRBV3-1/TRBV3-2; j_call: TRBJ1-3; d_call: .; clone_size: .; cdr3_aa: CASSAGYYSGNTIYF; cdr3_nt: TGTGCCAGCAGCGCCGGCTACTACTCTGGAAACACCATATATTTT
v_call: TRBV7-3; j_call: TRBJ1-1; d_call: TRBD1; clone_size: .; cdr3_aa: CASSPVQGDEAFF; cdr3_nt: TGTGCCAGCAGCCCCGTGCAGGGGGATGAAGCTTTCTTT
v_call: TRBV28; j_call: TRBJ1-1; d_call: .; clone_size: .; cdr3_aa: CASRRRSGAAGAFF; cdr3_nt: TGTGCCAGCAGGCGCCGTAGTGGTGCTGCGGGAGCTTTCTTT
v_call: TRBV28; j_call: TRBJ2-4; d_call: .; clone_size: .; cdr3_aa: CASSLGSRTNIQYF; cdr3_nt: TGTGCCAGCAGTTTAGGGAGTCGGACAAACATTCAGTACTTC
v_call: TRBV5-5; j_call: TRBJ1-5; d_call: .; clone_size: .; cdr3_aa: CASSFLSNQPQHF; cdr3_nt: TGTGCCAGCAGCTTCCTGTCGAATCAGCCCCAGCATTTT
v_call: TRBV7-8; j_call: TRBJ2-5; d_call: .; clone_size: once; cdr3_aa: CASSRVGLASSETQYF; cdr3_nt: TGTGCCAGCAGCCGAGTCGGGCTAGCGTCGTCAGAGACCCAGTACTTC
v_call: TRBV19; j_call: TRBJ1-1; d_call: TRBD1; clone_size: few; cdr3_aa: CASWNRGGEAFF; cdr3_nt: TGTGCCAGTTGGAACAGGGGGGGAGAAGCTTTCTTT
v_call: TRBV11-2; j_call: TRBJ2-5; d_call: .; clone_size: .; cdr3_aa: CASSFLDRSRETQYF; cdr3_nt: TGTGCCAGCAGCTTTCTAGACCGGTCTAGGGAGACCCAGTACTTC
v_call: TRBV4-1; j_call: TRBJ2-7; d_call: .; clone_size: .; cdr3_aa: CASSRLRSGDAVSSYEQYF; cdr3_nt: TGCGCCAGCAGCCGCCTCAGATCGGGGGATGCGGTAAGCTCCTACGAGCAGTACTTC
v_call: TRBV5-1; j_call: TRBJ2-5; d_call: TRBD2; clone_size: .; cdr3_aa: CASSRLAGLRETQYF; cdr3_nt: TGCGCCAGCAGCCGACTAGCGGGGTTGAGGGAGACCCAGTACTTC
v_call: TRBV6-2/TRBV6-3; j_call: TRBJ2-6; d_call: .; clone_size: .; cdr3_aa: CASSWSGSSSGANVLTF; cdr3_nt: TGTGCCAGCAGTTGGTCAGGGTCAAGCTCTGGGGCCAACGTCCTGACTTTC
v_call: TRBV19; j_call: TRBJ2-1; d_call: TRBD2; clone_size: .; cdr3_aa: CASSPSGRSEGLNEQFF; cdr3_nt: TGTGCCAGTAGTCCAAGCGGGAGGTCGGAGGGGTTAAATGAGCAGTTCTTC
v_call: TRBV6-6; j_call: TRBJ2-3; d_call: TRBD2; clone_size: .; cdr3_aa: CASSWTSGRAGGPTDTQYF; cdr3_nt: TGTGCCAGCAGCTGGACTAGCGGGAGGGCGGGGGGTCCCACAGATACGCAGTATTTT
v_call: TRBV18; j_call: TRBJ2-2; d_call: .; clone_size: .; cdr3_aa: CASSPYTGELFF; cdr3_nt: TGTGCCAGCTCACCATATACCGGGGAGCTGTTTTTT
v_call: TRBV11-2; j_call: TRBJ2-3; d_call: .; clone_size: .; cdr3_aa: CASSFFSGRGPDTQYF; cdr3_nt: TGTGCCAGCAGCTTCTTCTCGGGCAGGGGACCAGATACGCAGTATTTT
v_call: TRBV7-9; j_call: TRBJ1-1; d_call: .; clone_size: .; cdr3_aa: CASSLYMQDQAFF; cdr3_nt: TGTGCCAGCAGCTTATATATGCAGGATCAGGCTTTCTTT
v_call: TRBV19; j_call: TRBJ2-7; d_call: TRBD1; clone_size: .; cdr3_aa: CASSIGTGGFYEQYF; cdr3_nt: TGTGCCAGTAGTATCGGGACAGGGGGCTTCTACGAGCAGTACTTC
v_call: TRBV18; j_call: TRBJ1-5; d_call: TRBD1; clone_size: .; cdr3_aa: CASSPPGTGGFSNQPQHF; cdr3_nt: TGTGCCAGCTCACCGCCCGGGACAGGGGGTTTCAGCAATCAGCCCCAGCATTTT
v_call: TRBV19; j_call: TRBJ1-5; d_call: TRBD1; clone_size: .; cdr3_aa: CASSMGPGTGVQPQHF; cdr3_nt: TGTGCCAGTAGTATGGGGCCTGGGACAGGGGTCCAGCCCCAGCATTTT
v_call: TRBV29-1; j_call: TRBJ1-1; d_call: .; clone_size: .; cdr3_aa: CSVATRQDAEAFF; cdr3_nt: TGCAGCGTTGCCACTCGACAGGACGCTGAAGCTTTCTTT
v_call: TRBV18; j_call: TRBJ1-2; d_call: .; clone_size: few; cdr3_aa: CASSPLAVTYGYTF; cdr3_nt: TGTGCCAGCTCACCACTAGCGGTAACCTATGGCTACACCTTC
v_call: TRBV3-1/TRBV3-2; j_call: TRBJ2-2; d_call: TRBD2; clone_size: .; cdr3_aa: CASSQRSGSTGELFF; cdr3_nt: TGTGCCAGCAGCCAAAGAAGCGGGAGTACCGGGGAGCTGTTTTTT
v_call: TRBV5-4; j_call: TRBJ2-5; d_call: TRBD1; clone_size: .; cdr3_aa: CASSSRTGDETQYF; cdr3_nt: TGTGCCAGCAGCTCTCGGACAGGGGACGAGACCCAGTACTTC
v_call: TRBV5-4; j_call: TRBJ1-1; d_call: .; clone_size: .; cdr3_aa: CASSLTAHRGTEAFF; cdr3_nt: TGTGCCAGCAGCTTGACCGCTCACCGCGGGACTGAAGCTTTCTTT
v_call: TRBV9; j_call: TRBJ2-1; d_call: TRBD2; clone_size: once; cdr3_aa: CASSVLGTSGDNEQFF; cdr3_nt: TGTGCCAGCAGCGTATTGGGGACTAGCGGAGACAATGAGCAGTTCTTC
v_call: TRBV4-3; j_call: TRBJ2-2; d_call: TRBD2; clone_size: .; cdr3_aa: CASSLTSGMGTGELFF; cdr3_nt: TGCGCCAGCAGCCTAACTAGCGGCATGGGCACCGGGGAGCTGTTTTTT
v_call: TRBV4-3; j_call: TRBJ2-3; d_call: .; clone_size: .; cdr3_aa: CASSQVSGGGGDTQYF; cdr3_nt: TGCGCCAGCAGCCAAGTGAGCGGTGGGGGCGGAGATACGCAGTATTTT
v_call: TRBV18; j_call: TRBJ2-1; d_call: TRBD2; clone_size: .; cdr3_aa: CASSPLPTSVNEQFF; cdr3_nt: TGTGCCAGCTCACCCCTACCGACTAGCGTAAATGAGCAGTTCTTC
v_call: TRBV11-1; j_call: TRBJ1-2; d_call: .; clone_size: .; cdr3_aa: CASSPDNHYGYTF; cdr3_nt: TGTGCCAGCAGCCCGGACAACCACTATGGCTACACCTTC
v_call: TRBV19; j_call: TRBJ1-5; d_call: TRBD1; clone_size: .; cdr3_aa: CASSLGQGRNQPQHF; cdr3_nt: TGTGCCAGTAGTTTGGGACAGGGACGGAATCAGCCCCAGCATTTT
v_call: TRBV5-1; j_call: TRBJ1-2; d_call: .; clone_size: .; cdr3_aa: CASSPYSATGGGGYTF; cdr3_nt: TGTGCCAGCAGCCCCTATTCGGCGACGGGAGGCGGCGGCTACACCTTC
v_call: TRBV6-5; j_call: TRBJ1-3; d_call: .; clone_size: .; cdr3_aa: CAHNRSNSGNTIYF; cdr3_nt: TGTGCCCACAACCGCTCCAACTCTGGAAACACCATATATTTT
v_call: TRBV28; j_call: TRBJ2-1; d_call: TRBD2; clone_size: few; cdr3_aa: CASHGFPSPGTSGYNEQFF; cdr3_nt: TGTGCCAGCCACGGGTTTCCCAGCCCCGGGACTAGCGGATACAATGAGCAGTTCTTC
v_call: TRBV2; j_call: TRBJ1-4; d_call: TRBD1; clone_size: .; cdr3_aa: CASSEAQGDFF; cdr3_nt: TGTGCCAGCAGTGAGGCACAGGGGGATTTTTTT
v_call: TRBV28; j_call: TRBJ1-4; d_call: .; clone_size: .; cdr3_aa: CASSAIRGNEKLFF; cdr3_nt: TGTGCCAGCAGTGCTATTAGGGGGAATGAAAAACTGTTTTTT
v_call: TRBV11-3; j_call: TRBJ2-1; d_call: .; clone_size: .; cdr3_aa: CASSLVTTPLYNEQFF; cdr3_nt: TGTGCCAGCAGCTTAGTGACTACCCCTCTATACAATGAGCAGTTCTTC
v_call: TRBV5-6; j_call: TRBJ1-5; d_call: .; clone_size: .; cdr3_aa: CASSSLLTGLSNQPQHF; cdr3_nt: TGTGCCAGCAGCTCACTATTGACAGGTTTAAGCAATCAGCCCCAGCATTTT
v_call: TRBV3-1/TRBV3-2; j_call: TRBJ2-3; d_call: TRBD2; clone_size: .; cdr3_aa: CASRRTSGGAATDTQYF; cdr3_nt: TGTGCCAGCAGGCGGACTAGCGGGGGGGCCGCCACAGATACGCAGTATTTT
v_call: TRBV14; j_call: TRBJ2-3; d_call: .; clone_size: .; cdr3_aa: CASSQDTGNTQYF; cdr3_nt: TGTGCCAGCAGCCAAGATACAGGGAATACGCAGTATTTT
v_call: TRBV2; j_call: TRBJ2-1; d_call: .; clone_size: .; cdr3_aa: CANRETLTREQFF; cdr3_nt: TGTGCCAACCGAGAGACACTCACAAGGGAGCAGTTCTTC
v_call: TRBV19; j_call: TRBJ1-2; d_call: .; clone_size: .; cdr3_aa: CASSIEWAGFGGYTF; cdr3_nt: TGTGCCAGTAGTATAGAATGGGCAGGGTTTGGTGGCTACACCTTC
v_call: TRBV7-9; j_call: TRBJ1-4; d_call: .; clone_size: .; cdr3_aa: CASSKAGHIVATNEKLFF; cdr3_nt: TGTGCCAGCAGCAAGGCAGGGCATATAGTTGCAACTAATGAAAAACTGTTTTTT
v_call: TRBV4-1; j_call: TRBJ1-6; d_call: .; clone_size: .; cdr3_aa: CASSQVFGQGSSYNSPLHF; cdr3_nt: TGCGCCAGCAGCCAAGTTTTCGGGCAGGGGAGCTCCTATAATTCACCCCTCCACTTT
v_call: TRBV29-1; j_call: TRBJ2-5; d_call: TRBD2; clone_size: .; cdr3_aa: CSVVTSGSRETQYF; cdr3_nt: TGCAGCGTTGTAACTAGCGGGAGTAGGGAGACCCAGTACTTC
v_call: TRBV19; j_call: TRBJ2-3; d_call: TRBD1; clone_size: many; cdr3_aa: CATKYRGRRMDTQYF; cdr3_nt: TGTGCCACCAAATACAGGGGGCGCCGAATGGATACGCAGTATTTT
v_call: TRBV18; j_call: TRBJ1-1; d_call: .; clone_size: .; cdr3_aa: CASSTYTGDTNTEAFF; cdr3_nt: TGTGCCAGCTCAACATATACCGGGGATACGAACACTGAAGCTTTCTTT
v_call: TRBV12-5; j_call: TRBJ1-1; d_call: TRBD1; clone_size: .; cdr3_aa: CASGPQGTGLKNTEAFF; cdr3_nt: TGTGCTAGTGGTCCCCAGGGGACAGGACTCAAGAACACTGAAGCTTTCTTT